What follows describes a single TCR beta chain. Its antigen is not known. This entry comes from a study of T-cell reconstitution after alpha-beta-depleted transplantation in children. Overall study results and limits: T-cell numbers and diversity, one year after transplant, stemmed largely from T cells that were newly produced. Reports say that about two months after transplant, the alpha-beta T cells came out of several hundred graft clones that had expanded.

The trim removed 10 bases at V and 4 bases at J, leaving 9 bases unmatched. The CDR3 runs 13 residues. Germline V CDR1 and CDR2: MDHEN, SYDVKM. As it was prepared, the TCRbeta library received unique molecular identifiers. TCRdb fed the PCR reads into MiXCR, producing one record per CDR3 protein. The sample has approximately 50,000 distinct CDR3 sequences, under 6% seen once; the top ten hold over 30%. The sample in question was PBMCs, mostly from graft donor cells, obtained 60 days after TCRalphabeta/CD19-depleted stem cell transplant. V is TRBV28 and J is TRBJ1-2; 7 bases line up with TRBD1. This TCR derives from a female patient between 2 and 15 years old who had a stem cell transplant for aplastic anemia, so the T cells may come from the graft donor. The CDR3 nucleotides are TGTGCCACCAAAAAAGGGGGCCCCTATGGCTACACCTTC. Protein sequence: CATKKGGPYGYTF.